Each of the 31 T cell receptor beta chains below was sequenced from the same sample in a study of cytomegalovirus exposure and HLA in healthy donors. Primers: 60 Vbeta forward and 13 Jbeta reverse. TCRdb keeps only in-frame clones here, not all; method: immunoSEQ multiplex PCR. Here the sample spans roughly 73,000 clones, less than 85% being singletons. The sequenced material came from PBMCs. The receptor set was obtained from a woman between 50 and 59 years old in good health and CMV-seronegative.

This chain joins TRBV27 and TRBJ1-6; 8 bases match TRBD1. CDR3 length equals 15 residues. CDR1 is MNHEY, CDR2 SMNVEV, per germline (reference sequence). J gave up 9 bases and V 5 bases, and 9 bases lay outside the gene matches. The CDR3 region is CASSLAQGAPSPLHF. Written as DNA, the CDR3 is TGTGCCAGCAGTCTGGCCCAGGGGGCGCCTTCACCCCTCCACTTT.

This chain uses TRBV5-4 with TRBJ2-7; 9 bases align to TRBD1. The CDR3 sequence is 14 residues long. CDR1 is SGHNT and CDR2 is YYREEE in the germline V gene (reference sequence). V was clipped by 1 base and J by 5 bases; unmatched bases: 4. CDR3 sequence: CASSLQGQGNEQYV. CDR3 nucleotides: TGTGCCAGCAGCTTGCAAGGACAGGGGAACGAGCAGTACGTC.

The chain has TRBV5-4 and TRBJ2-1; unclear D gene. Germline lookup yields CDR1 SGHNT and CDR2 YYREEE (reference sequence). With 4 bases removed from V and 8 bases from J, the gap between germline ends came to 16 bases. The CDR3 loop spans 14 amino acids. This CDR3 is CASSVGIVGDEQFF. Written as DNA, the CDR3 is TGTGCCAGCAGCGTGGGGATTGTGGGCGATGAGCAGTTCTTC.

CDR3 DNA: TGCAGCGTCCGGACTACCTCCTACAATGAGCAGTTCTTC. Amino acids: CSVRTTSYNEQFF. This chain joins TRBV29-1 and TRBJ2-1; D perhaps matches TRBD2 (6 bases). CDR3 length equals 13 residues. CDR1 is SQVTM, CDR2 ANQGSEA, per germline. Trimming removed 6 bases from V and 0 bases from J, with 9 bases in between.

This chain joins TRBV18 and TRBJ2-7; a possible D gene is TRBD1 (5 bases). Per the germline V gene, CDR1 is KGHSH and CDR2 is LQKENI. Trimming shortened V by 3 bases and J by 2 bases, and 14 bases separated the two germline ends. The CDR3 is 15 amino acids. The CDR3 loop is CASSPDSRQTYEQYF. In DNA, the CDR3 is TGTGCCAGCTCACCTGACTCTAGACAGACCTACGAGCAGTACTTC.

The rearrangement joins TRBV6-1 to TRBJ2-5; 8 positions match TRBD2. The CDR3 contains 17 residues. The germline V gene encodes CDR1 MNHNS and CDR2 SASEGT. V shed 4 bases and J 1 base; nucleotides not matched to a gene: 11. CDR3 amino acids: CASSARAAGEIQETQYF. For the CDR3, the DNA is TGTGCCAGCAGTGCCCGAGCAGCGGGAGAGATCCAAGAGACCCAGTACTTC.

The chain carries TRBV15 and TRBJ2-1, with 7 bases identical to TRBD1. CDR1 is LNHNV and CDR2 is YYDKDF in the germline V gene (reference sequence). Unmatched junction bases numbered 7, after V lost 5 bases and J lost 0 bases. CDR3 length: 16 amino acids. The CDR3 protein is CATSVSGTASYNEQFF. Written as DNA, the CDR3 is TGTGCCACCAGCGTCTCCGGGACAGCCTCCTACAATGAGCAGTTCTTC.

The rearrangement links TRBV7-9 to TRBJ2-1; 8 bases are a match to TRBD1. V lost 5 bases to trimming and J lost 4 bases; unmatched junction nucleotides: 7. The CDR3 totals 15 residues. Per the germline V gene, CDR1 is SEHNR and CDR2 is FQNEAQ (reference sequence). This chain's CDR3 is CASSEGQAVYNEQFF. The CDR3 bases are TGTGCCAGCAGCGAGGGACAGGCAGTTTACAATGAGCAGTTCTTC.

The chain links TRBV2 to TRBJ1-1; weak D call: TRBD1 (6 bases). V was clipped by 4 bases and J by 4 bases, with 10 bases between them. This CDR3 is built from 13 residues. Germline loops: CDR1 SNHLY, CDR2 FYNNEI. The CDR3 loop is CASSGKGGTEAFF. In DNA, the CDR3 is TGTGCCAGCAGTGGGAAAGGGGGCACTGAAGCTTTCTTT. The entire variable domain, with the rest obtained from reference TRBV2 and TRBJ1-1, is as follows: EPEVTQTPSHQVTQMGQEVILRCVPISNHLYFYWYRQILGQKVEFLVSFYNNEISEKSEIFDDQFSVERPDGSNFTLKIRSTKLEDSAMYFCASSGKGGTEAFFGQGTRLTVV.

This clone has just one count. This chain connects TRBV7-9 to TRBJ2-4, with a weak D call TRBD2 (5 bases). V lost 1 base, J lost 6 bases, and 13 bases lay in between. Germline V gene sequence: CDR1 SEHNR, CDR2 FQNEAQ (reference sequence). The CDR3 has 15 residues. CDR3 amino acids: CASSLETSNLNIQYF. The CDR3 DNA follows: TGTGCCAGCAGCTTAGAAACTAGTAATCTAAACATTCAGTACTTC.

This clone was detected only once. The rearrangement joins TRBV7-2 to TRBJ1-5, with 9 bases aligning to TRBD1. The CDR3 length is 15 residues. CDR1 is SGHTA and CDR2 is FQGNSA in the germline V gene. V trimming: 7 bases; J trimming: 4 bases; junction bases outside the gene matches: 8. This chain's CDR3 is CASTFPGQGNQPQHF. The CDR3 DNA reads TGTGCCAGCACCTTTCCCGGACAGGGGAATCAGCCCCAGCATTTT.

This chain connects TRBV19 to TRBJ1-2; D not certain. Deletions cut 7 bases from V and 4 bases from J, with 7 bases between. CDR1 and CDR2 from the germline V gene are LNHDA and SQIVND (reference sequence). The CDR3 contains 11 residues. CDR3 protein: CASNSVYGYTF. CDR3 DNA sequence: TGTGCCAGTAATTCCGTCTATGGCTACACCTTC.

This chain uses TRBV7-7 with TRBJ2-7, with TRBD2 matching over 12 bases. The germline CDR1 and CDR2 sequences are SSHAT and FNYEAQ (reference sequence). The CDR3 runs 18 residues. As DNA, the CDR3 is TGTGCTAGCAGCTATAGGAGTAGGACTAGCGGGGACATCTACGAGCAGTACGTC. It yields the protein CASSYRSRTSGDIYEQYV.

The chain uses TRBV7-2 and TRBJ2-3, with 10 nucleotides matching TRBD2. Germline-derived CDR1 and CDR2 are SGHTA and FQGNSA. V shed 3 bases, J shed 5 bases, and the junction held 5 bases outside the gene matches. The CDR3 spans 15 residues. CDR3 residues: CASSFSGRVVDTQYF. The DNA of the CDR3 is TGTGCCAGCAGCTTCAGCGGGAGGGTGGTAGATACGCAGTATTTT.

This chain connects TRBV7-9 to TRBJ2-5, with D possibly matching TRBD2 (5 bases). The CDR3 runs 14 residues. The V gene's germline CDR1 is SEHNR and CDR2 FQNEAQ (reference sequence). V shed 4 bases and J shed 2 bases, with 11 bases lying between them. This CDR3 is CASSSSAGQETQYF. CDR3 nucleotide sequence: TGTGCCAGCAGCTCCTCGGCGGGTCAAGAGACCCAGTACTTC.

The chain links TRBV14 to TRBJ1-1; TRBD1 matches 8 bases. Per the germline V gene, CDR1 is SGHDN and CDR2 is FVKESK. CDR3 length equals 15 residues. V gave up 1 base and J gave up 1 base; unmatched junction bases: 2. The CDR3 spells CASSQVTGGNTEAFF. Written as DNA, the CDR3 is TGTGCCAGCAGCCAAGTTACAGGGGGGAACACTGAAGCTTTCTTT.

This chain joins TRBV28 and TRBJ2-5, with 7 bases identical to TRBD2. The germline V gene encodes CDR1 MDHEN and CDR2 SYDVKM. V gave up 7 bases and J gave up 2 bases; unmatched junction bases: 7. The CDR3 consists of 14 residues. This CDR3 is CASTLGGAQETQYF. CDR3 nucleotides: TGTGCCAGCACCTTGGGAGGGGCGCAAGAGACCCAGTACTTC.

The chain carries TRBV21-1 and TRBJ1-4. TRBV21-1 represents a pseudogene. The CDR3 totals 15 residues. The CDR3 is CASSKGDSTNEKLFF. The DNA of the CDR3 is TGTGCCAGCAGCAAAGGGGACTCAACTAATGAAAAACTGTTTTTT.

The chain combines TRBV28 with TRBJ2-7; 8 bases line up with TRBD2. With 8 bases clipped from V and 6 bases from J, the junction kept 9 bases outside the gene matches. The CDR3 length is 13 residues. Germline V gene data show CDR1 as MDHEN and CDR2 as SYDVKM. The DNA for the CDR3 is TGTGCCAGCCATCTGAGCGGGAGCTTCGAGCAGTACTTC. It codes for CASHLSGSFEQYF.

This clone was counted between two and nine times. The chain is built from TRBV28 and TRBJ1-5; 7 nucleotides agree with TRBD1. J was trimmed by 9 bases and V by 3 bases; bases with no gene match: 23. This CDR3 comprises 19 residues. Germline CDR1 reads MDHEN; CDR2 reads SYDVKM. As DNA, the CDR3 is TGTGCCAGCAGTTTTGAGGGCAGTGTCGGACAGGATCTTAGGATGCCCCAGCATTTT. It translates to CASSFEGSVGQDLRMPQHF.

The gene calls are TRBV10-3 and TRBJ2-3; D might be TRBD2 (5 bases). Germline assignment: CDR1 ENHRY and CDR2 SYGVKD. Trimming took 8 bases from V and 1 from J, leaving 10 bases between them. The CDR3 is 13 residues long. DNA for the CDR3: TGTGCCATCGGTGGGAGAGGCACAGATACGCAGTATTTT. Translation: CAIGGRGTDTQYF.

This chain connects TRBV6-1 to TRBJ2-7; possible D gene TRBD2, 5 bases. Trimming took 1 base from V and 1 from J, leaving 11 bases between them. The CDR3 contains 15 residues. Germline CDR1 and CDR2: MNHNS and SASEGT. The CDR3 protein is CASSEGGYESYEQYF. The CDR3 region has the DNA TGTGCCAGCAGTGAAGGAGGGTATGAATCCTACGAGCAGTACTTC.

The chain joins TRBV7-2 to TRBJ1-5, with D maybe TRBD1 (6 bases). This CDR3 contains 15 residues. V was pared by 1 base and J by 5 bases, with 12 bases between. CDR1 and CDR2 (germline): SGHTA, FQGNSA. CDR3 sequence: CASSLGTARYQPQHF. CDR3 nucleotides: TGTGCCAGCAGCTTAGGGACAGCCCGCTATCAGCCCCAGCATTTT.

The V and J genes are TRBV6-4 and TRBJ1-5; D gene uncertain. V shed 5 bases and J shed 7 bases, with 12 bases lying between them. In germline, CDR1 is MRHNA, CDR2 SNTAGT. The CDR3 sequence is 13 residues long. DNA of the CDR3: TGTGCCAGCAGTAGGGAAGAGGGACAGCCCCAGCATTTT. Translation gives CASSREEGQPQHF.

This chain joins TRBV7-6 and TRBJ1-1, with D tentatively TRBD1 (5 bases). The CDR3 has 13 amino acids. The germline V gene encodes CDR1 SGHVS and CDR2 FNYEAQ. The V end was cut by 3 bases, the J end by 6 bases, with 11 bases between. CDR3 region: CASSFGQNAEAFF. CDR3 DNA: TGTGCCAGCAGCTTTGGACAAAACGCTGAAGCTTTCTTT.

The chain is built from TRBV6-5 and TRBJ1-5; D is perhaps TRBD1 (5 bases). V was pared by 2 bases and J by 6 bases, with 11 bases between. The CDR3 runs 14 residues. Germline loops: CDR1 MNHEY, CDR2 SVGAGI. In DNA form, the CDR3 reads TGTGCCAGCAGTTACGGGGGGATGGGTCAGCCCCAGCATTTT. As protein: CASSYGGMGQPQHF.

The DNA of the CDR3 is TGTGCCAGCAGCTTAGGCAGGGATCAAGAGACCCAGTACTTC. It yields the protein CASSLGRDQETQYF. The chain is built from TRBV7-6 and TRBJ2-5; possibly TRBD1 for D (5 bases). The CDR3 runs to 14 residues. Trimming left V 1 base short and J 2 bases short, with 8 bases between. Germline CDR1 reads SGHVS; CDR2 reads FNYEAQ. Supplemented by reference TRBV7-6 and TRBJ2-5, the full variable domain reads GAGVSQSPRYKVTKRGQDVALRCDPISGHVSLYWYRQALGQGPEFLTYFNYEAQQDKSGLPNDRFSAERPEGSISTLTIQRTEQRDSAMYRCASSLGRDQETQYFGPGTRLLVL.

The chain links TRBV6-6 to TRBJ2-1, with unresolved D. In germline, CDR1 is MNHNY, CDR2 SVGAGI (reference sequence). Trimming shortened V by 2 bases and J by 4 bases, and 3 bases separated the two germline ends. The CDR3 loop spans 12 amino acids. The chain's CDR3 is CASSYTYNEQFF. The CDR3 DNA reads as TGTGCCAGCAGTTACACATACAATGAGCAGTTCTTC.

The gene calls are TRBV4-1 and TRBJ2-1; TRBD2 matches 8 bases. The CDR3 is 16 residues long. Unmatched junction bases numbered 10, after V lost 0 bases and J lost 9 bases. Per germline, CDR1 MGHRA and CDR2 YSYEKL. The CDR3 reads CASSQDGTSLLPEQFF. Here the CDR3 DNA reads TGCGCCAGCAGCCAAGATGGGACTAGTTTGCTGCCTGAGCAGTTCTTC.

The rearrangement uses TRBV12-5 and TRBJ1-1; tentative D call: TRBD1 (6 bases). V was cut by 6 bases and J by 7 bases, with 21 bases left in between. CDR1 LGHNT and CDR2 FRNRAP come from the germline V gene. There are 15 residues in the CDR3. CDR3 loop: CASGLGGLDSSEAFF. CDR3 DNA sequence: TGTGCTAGTGGCCTGGGGGGGCTCGACTCAAGTGAAGCTTTCTTT.

The chain combines TRBV4-1 with TRBJ2-2, with 7 bases lining up with TRBD1. With V trimmed by 2 bases and J by 2 bases, 5 bases remained unmatched. Looked up from germline, CDR1 is MGHRA and CDR2 is YSYEKL. This CDR3 spans 16 amino acids. The CDR3 loop reads CASSQFGQENTGELFF. The CDR3 DNA sequence: TGCGCCAGCAGCCAATTCGGACAGGAAAACACCGGGGAGCTGTTTTTT.